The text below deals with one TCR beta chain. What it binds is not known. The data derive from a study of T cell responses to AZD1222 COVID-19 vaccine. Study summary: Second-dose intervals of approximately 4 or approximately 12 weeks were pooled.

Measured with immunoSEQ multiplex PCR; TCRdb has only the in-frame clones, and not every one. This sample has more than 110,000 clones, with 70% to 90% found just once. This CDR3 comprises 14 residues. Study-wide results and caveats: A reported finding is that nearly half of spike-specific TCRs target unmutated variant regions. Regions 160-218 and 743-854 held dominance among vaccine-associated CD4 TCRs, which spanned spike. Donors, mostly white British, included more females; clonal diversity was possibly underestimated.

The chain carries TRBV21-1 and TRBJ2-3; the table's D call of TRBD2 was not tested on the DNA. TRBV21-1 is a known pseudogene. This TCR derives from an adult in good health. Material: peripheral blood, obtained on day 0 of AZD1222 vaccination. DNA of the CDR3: TGTGCCAGCAGCAAATACCGACACGGGGGTTCGCAGTATTTT. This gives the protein CASSKYRHGGSQYF.